These T cell receptor beta chains were read from a single sample in a study of blood T cell repertoires in COVID-19. Repertoires were generated with immunoSEQ multiplex PCR, while TCRdb's copy carries only in-frame clones and drops some. The sample carries tens of thousands of clones, about 85% recorded once. Sequences were obtained from peripheral blood. The receptors stem from a human donor with acute or convalescent COVID-19. The donor label of this sample is uncertain. The CDR3 runs from the conserved cysteine through the conserved F or W.

V gene: TRBV5-1; J gene: TRBJ2-4; CDR3 protein: CASSLRQGTSMAKNIQYF
V gene: TRBV2; J gene: TRBJ1-4; CDR3 protein: CASSAGTGNEKLFF
V gene: TRBV6-5; J gene: TRBJ1-1; CDR3 protein: CASRRGGEDTEAFF
V gene: TRBV2; J gene: TRBJ2-6; CDR3 protein: CASSELGQGAGGANVLTF
V gene: TRBV11-3; J gene: TRBJ2-1; CDR3 protein: CASSSPSTGAAEQFF
V gene: TRBV11-3; J gene: TRBJ1-2; CDR3 protein: CASSPTTVYGYTF
V gene: TRBV14; J gene: TRBJ2-1; CDR3 protein: CASSLRAGVYYNEQFF
V gene: TRBV30; J gene: TRBJ2-7; CDR3 protein: CAWSPRQGIHYEQYF
V gene: TRBV5-4; J gene: TRBJ2-7; CDR3 protein: CASSLDGTTYEQYF
V gene: TRBV5-8; J gene: TRBJ1-5; CDR3 protein: CASSPSEGGNWRDQPQHF
V gene: TRBV6-5; J gene: TRBJ1-6; CDR3 protein: CASRSTGSPLHF
V gene: TRBV2; J gene: TRBJ2-7; CDR3 protein: CASSDWGGATYEQYF
V gene: TRBV9; J gene: TRBJ1-2; CDR3 protein: CASSVGVQGADYGYTF
V gene: TRBV6-5; J gene: TRBJ1-2; CDR3 protein: CATTGQDDGYTF